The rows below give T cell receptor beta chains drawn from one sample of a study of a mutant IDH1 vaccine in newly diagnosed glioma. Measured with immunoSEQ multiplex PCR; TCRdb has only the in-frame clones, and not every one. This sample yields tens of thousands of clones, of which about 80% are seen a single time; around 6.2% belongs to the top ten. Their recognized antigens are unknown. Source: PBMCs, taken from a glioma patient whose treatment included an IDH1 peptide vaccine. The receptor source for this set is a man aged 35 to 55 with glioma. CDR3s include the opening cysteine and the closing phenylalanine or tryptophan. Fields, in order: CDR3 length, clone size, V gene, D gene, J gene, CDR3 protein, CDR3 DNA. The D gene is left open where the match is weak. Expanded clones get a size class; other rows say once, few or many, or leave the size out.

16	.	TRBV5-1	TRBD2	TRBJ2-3	CASSLAMLGEGDTQYF	TGCGCCAGCAGCTTGGCCATGTTGGGGGAGGGAGATACGCAGTATTTT
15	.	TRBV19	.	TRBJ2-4	CASSLRQPAKNIQYF	TGTGCCAGTAGTTTGAGGCAGCCAGCCAAAAACATTCAGTACTTC
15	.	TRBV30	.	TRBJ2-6	CAWSNGGSGANVLTF	TGTGCCTGGAGTAACGGGGGCTCTGGGGCCAACGTCCTGACTTTC
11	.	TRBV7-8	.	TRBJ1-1	CASSLSGTLDF	TGTGCCAGCAGTTTATCCGGGACTTTGGACTTT
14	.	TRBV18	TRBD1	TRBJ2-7	CASSVTGGEYEQYF	TGTGCCAGCTCCGTGACAGGGGGCGAGTACGAGCAGTACTTC
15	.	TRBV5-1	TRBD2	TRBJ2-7	CASSLTTSGDYEQYF	TGCGCCAGCAGCTTGACAACTAGCGGGGACTACGAGCAGTACTTC
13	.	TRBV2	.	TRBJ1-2	CASSELGSYGYTF	TGTGCCAGCAGTGAATTGGGCAGCTATGGCTACACCTTC
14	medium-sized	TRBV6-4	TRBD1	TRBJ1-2	CASSDGTGLRGYTF	TGTGCCAGCAGTGATGGGACAGGGTTACGTGGCTACACCTTC
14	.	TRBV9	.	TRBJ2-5	CASSVVAAQETQYF	TGTGCCAGCAGCGTAGTAGCAGCACAAGAGACCCAGTACTTC
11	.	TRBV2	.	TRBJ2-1	CASIYGDEQFF	TGTGCCAGCATCTACGGGGATGAGCAGTTCTTC
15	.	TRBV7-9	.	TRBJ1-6	CASSMDGVRNSPLHF	TGTGCCAGCAGCATGGACGGAGTAAGGAATTCACCCCTCCACTTT
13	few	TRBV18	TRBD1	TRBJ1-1	CASSPGQGSEAFF	TGTGCCAGCTCACCGGGACAGGGTTCTGAAGCTTTCTTT
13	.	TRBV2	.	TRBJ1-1	CASSEGRVGEAFF	TGTGCCAGCAGTGAAGGCAGGGTGGGTGAAGCTTTCTTT
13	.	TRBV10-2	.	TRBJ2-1	CASSEFSINEQFF	TGCGCCAGCAGTGAGTTCAGTATCAATGAGCAGTTCTTC
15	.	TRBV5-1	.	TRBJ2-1	CASSLLVGGTNEQFF	TGCGCCAGCAGCTTATTGGTAGGAGGAACGAATGAGCAGTTCTTC
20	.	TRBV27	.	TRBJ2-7	CASRQVKATGLHIRDYEQYF	TGTGCCAGCAGGCAGGTGAAGGCGACAGGACTCCACATTAGAGACTACGAGCAGTACTTC
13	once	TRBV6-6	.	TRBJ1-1	CATLTEGFSEAFF	TGTGCCACCCTGACGGAGGGTTTTTCTGAAGCTTTCTTT
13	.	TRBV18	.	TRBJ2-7	CASSPGSPYEQYF	TGTGCCAGCTCCCCCGGATCCCCCTACGAGCAGTACTTC
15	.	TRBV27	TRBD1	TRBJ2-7	CASSLEGDRASEQYF	TGTGCCAGCAGTTTAGAGGGGGACAGGGCCTCCGAGCAGTACTTC
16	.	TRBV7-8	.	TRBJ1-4	CASSLESREIGEKLFF	TGTGCCAGCAGCTTAGAGAGCAGGGAAATTGGTGAAAAACTGTTTTTT
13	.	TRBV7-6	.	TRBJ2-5	CASSLSVRETQYF	TGTGCCAGCAGCTTATCTGTAAGGGAGACCCAGTACTTC
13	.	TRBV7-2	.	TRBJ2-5	CASSLALRETQYF	TGTGCCAGCAGCTTAGCGCTCCGGGAGACCCAGTACTTC
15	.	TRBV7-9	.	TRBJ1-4	CASSLDQGPNEKLFF	TGTGCCAGCAGCTTAGATCAGGGGCCTAATGAAAAACTGTTTTTT
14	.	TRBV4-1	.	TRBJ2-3	CASSQETISDTQYF	TGCGCCAGCAGCCAAGAGACAATATCAGATACGCAGTATTTT
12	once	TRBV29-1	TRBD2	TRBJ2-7	CSVAGTSYEQYF	TGCAGCGTCGCTGGGACTAGCTACGAGCAGTACTTC
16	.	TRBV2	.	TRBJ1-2	CATQTGQSLFGYGYTF	TGTGCCACCCAGACAGGACAATCGTTGTTCGGCTATGGCTACACCTTC
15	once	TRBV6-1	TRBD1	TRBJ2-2	CASSPGDSLTGELFF	TGTGCCAGCAGCCCCGGGGACAGTCTCACCGGGGAGCTGTTTTTT
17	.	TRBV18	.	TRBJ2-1	CASSPPGGAEARDEQFF	TGTGCCAGCTCACCACCGGGGGGGGCAGAGGCCAGGGATGAGCAGTTCTTC
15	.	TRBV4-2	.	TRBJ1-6	CASSQGAGYNSPLHF	TGTGCCAGCAGCCAAGGGGCAGGTTATAATTCACCCCTCCACTTT
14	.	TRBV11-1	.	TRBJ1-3	CASSTRSAGNTIYF	TGTGCCAGCAGCACCCGTTCAGCGGGAAACACCATATATTTT